A selection of T cell receptor beta chains follows, all from one sample in a study of T cell changes during pregnancy in multiple sclerosis. Sequencing used immunoSEQ multiplex PCR; TCRdb keeps in-frame clones, though not all of them. The sample yields 35,000 to 45,000 clones, about nine tenths seen once. The sample here was peripheral blood, taken in the second trimester of pregnancy. The origin of the receptors is a female donor in good health, enrolled as a control in a pregnancy study. Both conserved end residues are part of each CDR3. The D gene is left open where the match is weak. A clone size is listed for some rows: how often the clone was seen (once, few, many), or a class if it is expanded.

TRBD2	TRBV6-6	TRBJ2-7	NA	CASSYLPTSGGYEQYF	TGTGCCAGCAGTTACTTACCGACTAGCGGGGGCTACGAGCAGTACTTC
NA	TRBV21-1	TRBJ1-2	NA	CASSQRSLSDYTF	TGTGCCAGCAGTCAGCGGAGCCTAAGCGACTACACCTTC
TRBD2	TRBV2	TRBJ2-1	NA	CASSLLGTSGYNEQFF	TGTGCCAGCAGTCTATTAGGGACTAGCGGATACAATGAGCAGTTCTTC
TRBD2	TRBV19	TRBJ2-4	NA	CANRGGGYF	TGTGCCAACCGCGGGGGGGGGTACTTC
TRBD2	TRBV6-1	TRBJ2-2	NA	CASSELGTSGGELFF	TGTGCCAGCAGTGAACTTGGGACTAGCGGCGGGGAGCTGTTTTTT
TRBD2	TRBV14	TRBJ2-5	NA	CASSQDRLAGGGETQYF	TGTGCCAGCAGCCAAGACCGGCTAGCGGGGGGCGGAGAGACCCAGTACTTC
NA	TRBV10-3	TRBJ2-7	NA	CAISERQESYEQYF	TGTGCCATCAGTGAAAGACAGGAGTCGTACGAGCAGTACTTC
NA	TRBV4-3	TRBJ1-3	once	CASSQEMYGGSGNTIYF	TGCGCCAGCAGCCAAGAGATGTACGGGGGTTCTGGAAACACCATATATTTT
TRBD1	TRBV5-1	TRBJ1-1	NA	CASTGQGPTEAFF	TGCGCCAGCACCGGACAGGGGCCCACTGAAGCTTTCTTT
TRBD1	TRBV6-5	TRBJ1-2	NA	CASSYSGTGGNYGYTF	TGTGCCAGCAGTTACTCCGGGACAGGGGGAAACTATGGCTACACCTTC
TRBD2	TRBV27	TRBJ2-1	NA	CASSLSGLVNEQFF	TGTGCCAGCAGTTTATCGGGACTAGTCAATGAGCAGTTCTTC
NA	TRBV5-6	TRBJ2-3	NA	CASSTGFDTQYF	TGTGCCAGCAGCACAGGGTTCGATACGCAGTATTTT
NA	TRBV7-8	TRBJ1-1	NA	CASLRGSANTEAFF	TGTGCCAGCTTGCGGGGTTCCGCGAACACTGAAGCTTTCTTT
NA	TRBV7-8	TRBJ1-4	NA	CASSKEPHEVEKLFF	TGTGCCAGCAGCAAAGAACCTCATGAGGTGGAAAAACTGTTTTTT
NA	TRBV18	TRBJ1-1	NA	CASSPGGGAAVNTEAFF	TGTGCCAGCTCACCGGGCGGGGGGGCCGCGGTGAACACTGAAGCTTTCTTT
NA	TRBV7-2	TRBJ1-2	NA	CASRLPLRYGYTF	TGTGCCAGCAGATTACCCCTGCGCTATGGCTACACCTTC
TRBD2	TRBV29-1	TRBJ2-5	NA	CSARGSGGAQETQYF	TGCAGCGCTCGGGGTAGCGGGGGGGCCCAAGAGACCCAGTACTTC
TRBD2	TRBV14	TRBJ2-1	NA	CASRRTSGRAIHEQFF	TGTGCCAGCAGACGGACTAGCGGGAGGGCCATCCATGAGCAGTTCTTC
NA	TRBV7-2	TRBJ1-5	NA	CASTPGGNQPQHF	TGTGCCAGCACCCCGGGCGGGAATCAGCCCCAGCATTTT
TRBD2	TRBV18	TRBJ2-5	once	CASSPRSGGAETQYF	TGTGCCAGCTCACCACGTAGCGGGGGGGCGGAGACCCAGTACTTC
TRBD1	TRBV19	TRBJ1-2	few	CASGGQGANRYTF	TGTGCCAGCGGCGGACAGGGGGCTAATCGCTACACCTTC
TRBD1	TRBV5-1	TRBJ1-4	NA	CASSRDRAREKLFF	TGCGCCAGCAGCCGCGACAGGGCGCGAGAAAAACTGTTTTTT
NA	TRBV7-8	TRBJ2-7	NA	CASSSSRNYYEQYF	TGTGCCAGCAGCTCGAGCAGGAATTACTACGAGCAGTACTTC
TRBD2	TRBV10-3	TRBJ2-3	NA	CAISGRLTSGATDTQYF	TGTGCCATCAGTGGGCGACTAACTAGCGGGGCCACAGATACGCAGTATTTT
TRBD1	TRBV4-2	TRBJ2-1	NA	CASSQDGEGAPGDEQFF	TGTGCCAGCAGCCAAGATGGTGAGGGGGCGCCCGGGGATGAGCAGTTCTTC
TRBD2	TRBV5-4	TRBJ2-4	NA	CASSLRTSGGYIQYF	TGTGCCAGCAGCTTGCGGACTAGCGGGGGATACATTCAGTACTTC
NA	TRBV2	TRBJ1-2	NA	CASSTRAGGKGYTF	TGTGCCAGCAGCACCCGAGCGGGGGGAAAGGGCTACACCTTC
NA	TRBV19	TRBJ2-1	NA	CASSNQGPNEQFF	TGTGCCAGTAGTAACCAGGGCCCCAATGAGCAGTTCTTC
TRBD2	TRBV5-1	TRBJ2-1	once	CASSLEQTGTRAFF	TGCGCCAGCAGCTTGGAACAAACCGGGACTAGGGCGTTCTTC
NA	TRBV18	TRBJ1-2	NA	CASSPIPPGVQDGYTF	TGTGCCAGCTCACCGATCCCCCCCGGGGTCCAGGATGGCTACACCTTC
TRBD1	TRBV4-1	TRBJ2-2	NA	CASSTRQGGNLNTGELFF	TGCGCCAGCAGCACGCGACAGGGGGGAAACTTGAACACCGGGGAGCTGTTTTTT